The rows below give T cell receptor beta chains drawn from one sample of a study of cytomegalovirus exposure and HLA in healthy donors. Sequencing used immunoSEQ multiplex PCR; TCRdb keeps in-frame clones, though not all of them. The table has fewer than 200,000 clones, about 65% seen once. Material for sequencing was PBMCs. The receptors originated from a man aged 35 to 55 in good health and CMV-seropositive. The CDR3 runs from the conserved cysteine through the conserved F or W. The D gene is left open where the match is weak. Rows may omit the clone size; those that give it use once, few, many or a size class.

J gene: TRBJ1-2
V gene: TRBV21-1
clone size: -
D gene: -
CDR3 DNA: TGTGCCAGCAGCAAAGCGCGCAGGGAGGTTTATGGCTACACCTTC
CDR3 protein: CASSKARREVYGYTF

J gene: TRBJ2-5
V gene: TRBV5-4
clone size: -
D gene: -
CDR3 DNA: TGTGCCAGCAGCTTGGTCGGGGAGACCCAGTACTTC
CDR3 protein: CASSLVGETQYF

J gene: TRBJ2-6
V gene: TRBV9
clone size: -
D gene: -
CDR3 DNA: TGTGCCAGCAGCTTGTTAGCTGGGGCCAACGTCCTGACTTTC
CDR3 protein: CASSLLAGANVLTF

J gene: TRBJ1-1
V gene: TRBV7-2
clone size: few
D gene: -
CDR3 DNA: TGTGCCAGCAGCCCAAAGCTGAACACTGAAGCTTTCTTT
CDR3 protein: CASSPKLNTEAFF

J gene: TRBJ2-1
V gene: TRBV7-3
clone size: -
D gene: TRBD2
CDR3 DNA: TGTGCCAGCAGCTTACGGCGGGGGGCGAATGAGCAGTTCTTC
CDR3 protein: CASSLRRGANEQFF

J gene: TRBJ2-6
V gene: TRBV19
clone size: -
D gene: -
CDR3 DNA: TGTGCCAGTAGTATTTCTTTAACAGGTCCCTCTGGGGCCAACGTCCTGACTTTC
CDR3 protein: CASSISLTGPSGANVLTF

J gene: TRBJ1-2
V gene: TRBV9
clone size: few
D gene: -
CDR3 DNA: TGTGCCAGCAGCGTGGGTGTTGGGGGCCTGGGTGGCTACACCTTC
CDR3 protein: CASSVGVGGLGGYTF

J gene: TRBJ2-1
V gene: TRBV7-9
clone size: -
D gene: TRBD2
CDR3 DNA: TGTGCCAGCAGCTTAGCGGGAGGGTATGAGCAGTTCTTC
CDR3 protein: CASSLAGGYEQFF

J gene: TRBJ2-6
V gene: TRBV19
clone size: -
D gene: -
CDR3 DNA: TGTGCCAGTAGTCCCAGGGGATCCGGGACCGGATCTGGGGCCAACGTCCTGACTTTC
CDR3 protein: CASSPRGSGTGSGANVLTF

J gene: TRBJ2-7
V gene: TRBV10-1
clone size: few
D gene: TRBD1
CDR3 DNA: TGCGCCAGCAGTGAGCTACCGGGACAGGGGTTCGCCTACGAGCAGTACTTC
CDR3 protein: CASSELPGQGFAYEQYF

J gene: TRBJ2-1
V gene: TRBV19
clone size: -
D gene: TRBD2
CDR3 DNA: TGTGCCAGTAGTTTGGGAGGGGAGTACAATGAGCAGTTCTTC
CDR3 protein: CASSLGGEYNEQFF

J gene: TRBJ2-2
V gene: TRBV19
clone size: -
D gene: TRBD2
CDR3 DNA: TGTGCCAGTAGCCTAGCGGGGGGGCCTTCCGGGGAGCTGTTTTTT
CDR3 protein: CASSLAGGPSGELFF

J gene: TRBJ2-7
V gene: TRBV29-1
clone size: -
D gene: TRBD1
CDR3 DNA: TGCAGCGTTGTAAAGGGGGCAACTACCCCCGGCGAGCAGTACTTC
CDR3 protein: CSVVKGATTPGEQYF

J gene: TRBJ2-3
V gene: TRBV19
clone size: -
D gene: TRBD1
CDR3 DNA: TGTGCCAGTAGTATAGGGACAGGGTCCACAGATACGCAGTATTTT
CDR3 protein: CASSIGTGSTDTQYF

J gene: TRBJ2-7
V gene: TRBV6-5
clone size: -
D gene: TRBD1
CDR3 DNA: TGTGCCAGCAGTCGGGACAGCTACGAGCAGTACTTC
CDR3 protein: CASSRDSYEQYF

J gene: TRBJ1-1
V gene: TRBV11-1
clone size: -
D gene: TRBD1
CDR3 DNA: TGTGCCAGCAGCTTTGGGACAGGCAACACTGAAGCTTTCTTT
CDR3 protein: CASSFGTGNTEAFF

J gene: TRBJ1-4
V gene: TRBV7-9
clone size: -
D gene: -
CDR3 DNA: TGTGCCAGCAGCGACACGGGGGAAAAACTGTTTTTT
CDR3 protein: CASSDTGEKLFF

J gene: TRBJ2-2
V gene: TRBV12-5
clone size: -
D gene: TRBD1
CDR3 DNA: TGTGCTAGCCACTCATCCCCGACAGGGGGCGGGGAGCTGTTTTTT
CDR3 protein: CASHSSPTGGGELFF

J gene: TRBJ2-7
V gene: TRBV19
clone size: -
D gene: -
CDR3 DNA: TGTGCCAGTAGTATAGTGCTCCAGTACTACGAGCAGTACTTC
CDR3 protein: CASSIVLQYYEQYF

J gene: TRBJ2-1
V gene: TRBV11-1
clone size: -
D gene: -
CDR3 DNA: TGTGCCAGCAGCTTACGTATCCAATCCCCGGGGGACAATGAGCAGTTCTTC
CDR3 protein: CASSLRIQSPGDNEQFF

J gene: TRBJ2-7
V gene: TRBV6-5
clone size: -
D gene: -
CDR3 DNA: TGTGCCAGCAGTGACAGGAACGAGCAGTACTTC
CDR3 protein: CASSDRNEQYF

J gene: TRBJ2-2
V gene: TRBV27
clone size: -
D gene: TRBD2
CDR3 DNA: TGTGCCAGCAGTTTCTTAATAGCGGGGGGGAACACCGGGGAGCTGTTTTTT
CDR3 protein: CASSFLIAGGNTGELFF

J gene: TRBJ1-2
V gene: TRBV13
clone size: -
D gene: -
CDR3 DNA: TGTGCCAGCAGCCCCCGTAGGCCCTCGGGGGGCTACACCTTC
CDR3 protein: CASSPRRPSGGYTF

J gene: TRBJ1-2
V gene: TRBV6-5
clone size: -
D gene: TRBD1
CDR3 DNA: TGTGCCAGCAGTTACGGACAGGGCGCCTATGGCTACACCTTC
CDR3 protein: CASSYGQGAYGYTF

J gene: TRBJ2-7
V gene: TRBV7-2
clone size: -
D gene: -
CDR3 DNA: TGTGCCAGCAGCTTAGCAGCAGGGGGGTCCTACGAGCAGTACTTC
CDR3 protein: CASSLAAGGSYEQYF

J gene: TRBJ2-1
V gene: TRBV5-8
clone size: -
D gene: TRBD1
CDR3 DNA: TGTGCCAGCAGCTTAGGACAGGGGAACATTAATGAGCAGTTCTTC
CDR3 protein: CASSLGQGNINEQFF

J gene: TRBJ1-2
V gene: TRBV20-1
clone size: -
D gene: -
CDR3 DNA: TGCAGTGCAAGAGGCGGGGATGGCTACACCTTC
CDR3 protein: CSARGGDGYTF

J gene: TRBJ2-1
V gene: TRBV30
clone size: -
D gene: TRBD2
CDR3 DNA: TGTGCCTGGAGTGTAGACCTGCGGGGGAGGAATGAGCAGTTCTTC
CDR3 protein: CAWSVDLRGRNEQFF

J gene: TRBJ2-3
V gene: TRBV5-1
clone size: -
D gene: -
CDR3 DNA: TGCGCCAGCAGCTTCCCCCTAGCGGGGACAGGTAGCACAGATACGCAGTATTTT
CDR3 protein: CASSFPLAGTGSTDTQYF

J gene: TRBJ1-5
V gene: TRBV2
clone size: -
D gene: -
CDR3 DNA: TGTGCCAGCAGTGAATCGCGGGCGCCCCAGCATTTT
CDR3 protein: CASSESRAPQHF

J gene: TRBJ2-2
V gene: TRBV19
clone size: -
D gene: -
CDR3 DNA: TGTGCCAGTAGTATAGACCGACCAACAGGGAGCCCGAACACCGGGGAGCTGTTTTTT
CDR3 protein: CASSIDRPTGSPNTGELFF

J gene: TRBJ2-5
V gene: TRBV29-1
clone size: -
D gene: TRBD1
CDR3 DNA: TGCAGCGTGGGACAGGGGGGAGGGGAGACCCAGTACTTC
CDR3 protein: CSVGQGGGETQYF

J gene: TRBJ1-6
V gene: TRBV19
clone size: once
D gene: -
CDR3 DNA: TGTGCCAGTAGTATAGGACCGGGGAATTCACCCCTCCACTTT
CDR3 protein: CASSIGPGNSPLHF

J gene: TRBJ1-4
V gene: TRBV5-8
clone size: -
D gene: -
CDR3 DNA: TGTGCCAGCAGCCATGGACTCACACCACGAGCTAATGAAAAACTGTTTTTT
CDR3 protein: CASSHGLTPRANEKLFF

J gene: TRBJ2-7
V gene: TRBV9
clone size: -
D gene: -
CDR3 DNA: TGTGCCAGCAGCGTAGAGCTATCTGACGAGCAGTACTTC
CDR3 protein: CASSVELSDEQYF

J gene: TRBJ2-2
V gene: TRBV11-2
clone size: -
D gene: -
CDR3 DNA: TGTGCCAGCAGCTTAGAGGTGCAGGGGGGTACCGGGGAGCTGTTTTTT
CDR3 protein: CASSLEVQGGTGELFF

J gene: TRBJ2-5
V gene: TRBV2
clone size: -
D gene: TRBD1
CDR3 DNA: TGTGCCAGCAGCGGGGACAGGGGTAGACAAGAGACCCAGTACTTC
CDR3 protein: CASSGDRGRQETQYF

J gene: TRBJ2-7
V gene: TRBV12-5
clone size: few
D gene: -
CDR3 DNA: TGTGCTAGTGGGGAGGTCTACGAGCAGTACTTC
CDR3 protein: CASGEVYEQYF

J gene: TRBJ1-1
V gene: TRBV7-9
clone size: -
D gene: -
CDR3 DNA: TGTGCCAGCAGCTCACGGGGAGGGGACACTGAAGCTTTCTTT
CDR3 protein: CASSSRGGDTEAFF

J gene: TRBJ2-3
V gene: TRBV30
clone size: -
D gene: TRBD1
CDR3 DNA: TGTGCCTGGAGTGTAAGAAGGGACAGGCAAGATACGCAGTATTTT
CDR3 protein: CAWSVRRDRQDTQYF

J gene: TRBJ2-2
V gene: TRBV7-3
clone size: once
D gene: TRBD1
CDR3 DNA: TGTGCCAGCAGCTCGCAGGGGGCGGGCGGGGAGCTGTTTTTT
CDR3 protein: CASSSQGAGGELFF

J gene: TRBJ2-2
V gene: TRBV2
clone size: few
D gene: -
CDR3 DNA: TGTGCCAGCAGTGGGGCTCAGGTCACCGGGGAGCTGTTTTTT
CDR3 protein: CASSGAQVTGELFF

J gene: TRBJ2-5
V gene: TRBV7-9
clone size: few
D gene: -
CDR3 DNA: TGTGCCAGCAGCTTATCGCTATGGAGGGGAAGGTATGGGACCCAGTACTTC
CDR3 protein: CASSLSLWRGRYGTQYF